Following are 21 T cell receptor beta chains from one sample sequenced in a study of shared clonotypes between healthy human individuals. The protocol was immunoSEQ multiplex PCR, while the TCRdb copy is restricted to in-frame clones and leaves out a portion. Of about 700,000 clones in the sample, 92% were seen once. Terminally differentiated effector memory CD45RA+ cells were excluded from the naive CD8 cells, which were CD45RO-negative and positively selected for CCR7. What was sequenced was naive CD8+ T cells sorted from blood. The receptor source for this set is a man aged 25 to 40 in good health.

Only one count was recorded for this clone. The V and J genes are TRBV27 and TRBJ2-7; 10 positions match TRBD2. The CDR3 is 16 amino acids. Per the germline V gene, CDR1 is MNHEY and CDR2 is SMNVEV (reference sequence). V trimming: 7 bases; J trimming: 4 bases; junction bases outside the gene matches: 13. CDR3 nucleotide sequence: TGTGCCAGCAACCCCGGGCCCGGACTAGCGGAGTACGAGCAGTACTTC. Translating gives CASNPGPGLAEYEQYF.

This clone has just one count. The J gene is TRBJ1-2, the V gene TRBV6-5; perhaps TRBD1 as D (6 bases). This CDR3 is built from 16 residues. V was clipped by 0 bases and J by 0 bases, with 11 bases between them. Germline V lookup: CDR1 MNHEY, CDR2 SVGAGI. As DNA, the CDR3 is TGTGCCAGCAGTTACTCTTGGACAGCCGCTAACTATGGCTACACCTTC. It encodes CASSYSWTAANYGYTF.

The chain recombines TRBV29-1 with TRBJ1-1; D ambiguous. The CDR3 consists of 15 residues. The V and J ends lost 2 bases and 11 bases respectively, with 24 bases between them. Germline CDR1 SQVTM, CDR2 ANQGSEA. CDR3 sequence (DNA): TGCAGCGTTGAATTGGCTTTGGCCGAAATTAAGGTGGCTTTCTTT. Protein: CSVELALAEIKVAFF.

The chain couples TRBV9 to TRBJ1-1; TRBD1 matches 10 bases. The V gene end was trimmed by 2 bases and the J gene end by 3 bases; junction bases not matched to a gene: 1. The CDR3 runs 14 residues. The germline gives CDR1 SGDLS, CDR2 YYNGEE. Here the CDR3 reads CASSVGTGDTEAFF. The CDR3 DNA follows: TGTGCCAGCAGCGTGGGGACAGGGGACACTGAAGCTTTCTTT.

V and J are TRBV4-2 and TRBJ2-2, with 7 nucleotides matching TRBD1. The CDR3 is 17 amino acids. After removal of 4 bases from V and 3 bases from J, the junction contained 11 bases not matched to a gene. Per the germline V gene, CDR1 is LGHNA and CDR2 is YNFKEQ. This CDR3 is CASSLNEGADYTGELFF. In nucleotides, the CDR3 is TGTGCCAGCAGCCTAAATGAGGGGGCGGATTACACCGGGGAGCTGTTTTTT.

This clone was seen just once. The V call is TRBV18, the J call TRBJ1-4; D is uncertain. V lost 0 bases and J 8 bases, leaving 10 bases between the germline ends. Germline V gives CDR1 KGHSH, CDR2 LQKENI. This CDR3 comprises 14 residues. The CDR3 sequence: CASSPPYEGEKLFF. Here the CDR3 DNA reads TGTGCCAGCTCACCACCTTATGAGGGCGAAAAACTGTTTTTT.

This chain connects TRBV7-9 to TRBJ2-7; the match to TRBD2 covers 10 bases. The V segment lost 5 bases and the J segment 3 bases; nucleotides outside the gene matches: 16. The CDR3 extends over 18 amino acids. The germline V gene encodes CDR1 SEHNR and CDR2 FQNEAQ (reference sequence). The CDR3 loop reads CASSLGTSGTTIGYEQYF. The CDR3 coding sequence is TGTGCCAGCAGCCTAGGTACTAGCGGGACCACCATTGGCTACGAGCAGTACTTC.

V and J are TRBV19 and TRBJ1-1; no firm D call. The CDR3 sequence is 14 residues long. The V end lost 2 bases, the J end lost 0 bases, and 7 bases lay between the germline ends. From germline, CDR1 is LNHDA and CDR2 SQIVND (reference sequence). The DNA for the CDR3 is TGTGCCAGTAGTATAACGAATCTGAACACTGAAGCTTTCTTT. Protein: CASSITNLNTEAFF.

The CDR3 loop reads CASSLLINNEQFF. In DNA, the CDR3 is TGTGCCAGCAGCCTATTGATAAACAATGAGCAGTTCTTC. V and J are TRBV7-4 and TRBJ2-1; D is ambiguous. V lost 5 bases to trimming and J lost 5 bases, with 10 bases between them. Per germline, CDR1 SGHVT and CDR2 SQSDAQ. This CDR3 contains 13 residues.

The rearrangement joins TRBV6-5 to TRBJ1-3, with no clear D. Germline loops: CDR1 MNHEY, CDR2 SVGAGI. CDR3 size: 13 residues. With 0 bases removed from V and 3 bases from J, the gap between germline ends came to 3 bases. The CDR3 sequence: CASSYSNGNTIYF. The CDR3 bases are TGTGCCAGCAGTTACTCTAATGGAAACACCATATATTTT.

The chain combines TRBV7-9 with TRBJ2-4; D is possibly TRBD1 (6 bases). The CDR3 covers 13 residues. The V and J ends lost 4 bases and 8 bases respectively, with 12 bases between them. Germline V CDR1 and CDR2: SEHNR, FQNEAQ (reference sequence). CDR3 residues: CASSYVDSHIQYF. Written as DNA, the CDR3 is TGTGCCAGCAGCTACGTGGACAGCCACATTCAGTACTTC.

The CDR3 region is CASSYGTGVYFGNTIYF. Here the CDR3 DNA reads TGTGCCAGCAGCTACGGGACAGGGGTTTATTTTGGAAACACCATATATTTT. The rearrangement uses TRBV5-5 and TRBJ1-3, with 10 bases matching TRBD1. The ends lost 3 bases at V and 3 bases at J; junction bases unmatched: 9. Germline V CDR1 and CDR2: SGHKS, YYEKEE (reference sequence). The CDR3 is 17 amino acids.

J is TRBJ2-3 and V is TRBV18; 10 bases match TRBD1. The germline V gene has CDR1 KGHSH and CDR2 LQKENI. V was pared by 4 bases and J by 6 bases, with 4 bases of the junction left unmatched. The CDR3 length is 14 residues. The CDR3 loop is CASSLGQGIDTQYF. DNA for the CDR3: TGTGCCAGCTCACTGGGACAGGGGATTGATACGCAGTATTTT.

J is TRBJ2-7 and V is TRBV2; TRBD2 matches at 8 bases. Per germline, CDR1 SNHLY and CDR2 FYNNEI. The CDR3 is 15 amino acids. J gave up 0 bases and V 6 bases, and 7 bases lay outside the gene matches. The CDR3 sequence: CASRRPGTSSYEQYF. In nucleotides, the CDR3 is TGTGCCAGCAGACGACCCGGGACTAGCTCCTACGAGCAGTACTTC.

This clone appeared once. This chain links TRBV28 with TRBJ1-5, with TRBD1 matching over 7 bases. The ends lost 6 bases at V and 6 bases at J; junction bases unmatched: 8. Per germline, CDR1 MDHEN and CDR2 SYDVKM. This CDR3 contains 14 residues. This CDR3 reads CASRQMTGSQPQHF. Written as DNA, the CDR3 is TGTGCCAGCAGACAAATGACAGGGAGTCAGCCCCAGCATTTT.

The count of this clone is one. The J gene is TRBJ2-1, the V gene TRBV29-1, with D perhaps matching TRBD1 (5 bases). CDR1 is SQVTM, CDR2 ANQGSEA, per germline. The V end was cut by 4 bases, the J end by 6 bases, with 10 bases between. The CDR3 totals 12 residues. CDR3 nucleotide sequence: TGCAGCGTTGGGGGCGTGGGCAATGAGCAGTTCTTC. Translating gives CSVGGVGNEQFF.

The chain carries TRBV2 and TRBJ1-2; the D is unclear. Germline-derived CDR1 and CDR2 are SNHLY and FYNNEI. The CDR3 has 12 amino acids. The V gene lost 7 bases and the J gene lost 4 bases, with 10 bases spanning the gap. In DNA form, the CDR3 reads TGTGCCAGCAAGGTCAGAACCTATGGCTACACCTTC. It specifies CASKVRTYGYTF.

The J gene is TRBJ2-7, the V gene TRBV7-6; D may be TRBD1 or TRBD2 (5 bases each). This CDR3 spans 15 amino acids. The germline V gene has CDR1 SGHVS and CDR2 FNYEAQ. With 2 bases removed from V and 1 base from J, the gap between germline ends came to 12 bases. Here the CDR3 DNA reads TGTGCCAGCAGCTTAACCGGGACGGCGTCCTACGAGCAGTACTTC. This encodes CASSLTGTASYEQYF.

This chain's CDR3 is CASSQGEAVPDNEQFF. The DNA of the CDR3 is TGCGCCAGCAGCCAGGGGGAGGCAGTTCCTGACAATGAGCAGTTCTTC. V and J are TRBV5-1 and TRBJ2-1; D is perhaps TRBD1 (7 bases). Germline loops: CDR1 SGHRS, CDR2 YFSETQ. The CDR3 consists of 16 residues. Deletions cut 4 bases from V and 5 bases from J, with 19 bases between.

V gene TRBV11-2 combines with J gene TRBJ2-3; D ambiguous. The CDR3 loop spans 16 amino acids. Germline V gene lookup returns CDR1 SGHAT and CDR2 FQNNGV. V was trimmed by 7 bases and J by 2 bases, leaving 19 bases between them. The CDR3 region is CASNPPMWQTTDTQYF. DNA for the CDR3: TGTGCCAGCAACCCCCCAATGTGGCAGACCACAGATACGCAGTATTTT.

The chain couples TRBV4-1 to TRBJ2-2, with a possible D match to TRBD1 (6 bases). The CDR3 covers 18 residues. Germline V gene sequence: CDR1 MGHRA, CDR2 YSYEKL. Trimming took off 8 bases at V and 5 bases at J, with 27 bases between the two ends. The CDR3 sequence is CASGENGNRAHWTGELFF. CDR3 DNA sequence: TGCGCCAGCGGCGAAAATGGGAACAGGGCTCATTGGACCGGGGAGCTGTTTTTT.